Sequencing of this T cell receptor (beta chain) was carried out in a study of blood T cell repertoires in COVID-19. For the study at large: Whether acute or convalescent, the COVID-19 samples came from the United States, Italy and Spain.

Authors' processing steps: Amplification from reference gene primers served as the basis for estimated nucleated cell counts. Assay used: immunoSEQ multiplex PCR; TCRdb lists only in-frame clones, some missing. The DNA gave D and trimming, while V, J and clone size come from that table. The sample lists 150,000 to 200,000 clones, around four fifths occurring once. Trimming cost V 1 base and J 5 bases; bases outside gene matches: 8. CDR1 is MDHEN and CDR2 is SYDVKM in the germline V gene. The CDR3 sequence is 17 residues long. While infection was still active, Seattle patients were enrolled and then followed longitudinally.

The TCR originated in a woman between 65 and 79 years old with COVID-19, enrolled during active disease. The sequenced material came from peripheral blood. This chain uses TRBV28 with TRBJ1-2; 12 bases are shared with TRBD1. The CDR3 protein is CASSLSEGQGARYGYTF. CDR3 nucleotide sequence: TGTGCCAGCAGTTTATCCGAGGGACAGGGGGCTCGGTATGGCTACACCTTC.